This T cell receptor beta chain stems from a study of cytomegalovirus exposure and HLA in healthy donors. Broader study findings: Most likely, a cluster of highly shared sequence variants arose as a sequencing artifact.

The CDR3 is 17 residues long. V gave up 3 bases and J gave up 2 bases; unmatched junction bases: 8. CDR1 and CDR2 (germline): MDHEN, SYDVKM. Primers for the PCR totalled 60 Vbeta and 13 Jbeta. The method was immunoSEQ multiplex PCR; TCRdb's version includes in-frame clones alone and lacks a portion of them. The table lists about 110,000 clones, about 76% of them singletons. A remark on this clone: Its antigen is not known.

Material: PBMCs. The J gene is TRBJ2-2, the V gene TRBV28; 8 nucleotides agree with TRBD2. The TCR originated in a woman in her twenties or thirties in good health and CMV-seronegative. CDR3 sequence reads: CASSLMITSGNTGELFF. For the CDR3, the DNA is TGTGCCAGCAGTTTGATGATAACTAGCGGAAACACCGGGGAGCTGTTTTTT. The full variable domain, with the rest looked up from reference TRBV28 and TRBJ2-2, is DVKVTQSSRYLVKRTGEKVFLECVQDMDHENMFWYRQDPGLGLRLIYFSYDVKMKEKGDIPEGYSVSREKKERFSLILESASTNQTSMYLCASSLMITSGNTGELFFGEGSRLTVL.